The 3 T cell receptor beta chains below were found in one sample sequenced in a study of control samples from healthy donors and cancer patients. Profiling relied on immunoSEQ multiplex PCR, and the TCRdb table lists in-frame clones only, not all of them. The sample contains 150,000 or so clones, roughly 92% of which appear only once. Material for sequencing was blood. The receptors shown here come from a man aged 18 to 29 in good health.

The J gene is TRBJ2-1, the V gene TRBV5-5; D is ambiguous. This CDR3 is 14 amino acids long. From germline, CDR1 is SGHKS and CDR2 YYEKEE (reference sequence). V was pared by 0 bases and J by 5 bases, with 9 bases between. The CDR3, as DNA: TGTGCCAGCAGCTTGGAGGGATATAACAATGAGCAGTTCTTC. Its protein product is CASSLEGYNNEQFF.

The V and J genes are TRBV25-1 and TRBJ2-1; 8 nucleotides line up with TRBD2. Germline V lookup: CDR1 MGHDK, CDR2 SYGVNS. The J segment lost 3 bases and the V segment lost 4 bases, leaving 2 bases of the junction unmatched. The CDR3 extends over 14 amino acids. In nucleotides, the CDR3 is TGTGCCAGCAGTGCGAGCGGGGGCTACAATGAGCAGTTCTTC. It specifies CASSASGGYNEQFF. Looking up the rest from reference TRBV25-1 and TRBJ2-1 gives the full variable domain: EADIYQTPRYLVIGTGKKITLECSQTMGHDKMYWYQQDPGMELHLIHYSYGVNSTEKGDLSSESTVSRIRTEHFPLTLESARPSHTSQYLCASSASGGYNEQFFGPGTRLTVL.

The V gene is TRBV12-3 or TRBV12-4, the J gene TRBJ2-2; D remains ambiguous. CDR3 length equals 12 residues. With 2 bases removed from V and 9 bases from J, the gap between germline ends came to 7 bases. CDR3 sequence: CASSLSRWELFF. The CDR3 nucleotides read TGTGCCAGCAGTTTAAGTCGGTGGGAGCTGTTTTTT.